A selection of T cell receptor beta chains follows, all from one sample in a study of T cell responses to AZD1222 COVID-19 vaccine. Sequenced by immunoSEQ multiplex PCR; TCRdb stores in-frame clones only, minus some. The sample includes around 200,000 clones, around 90% of them seen just once. The sequenced sample was peripheral blood, obtained on day 0 of AZD1222 vaccination. The receptors were sampled from an adult in good health. The CDR3 runs from the conserved cysteine through the conserved F or W. Each record gives: D gene, clone size, J gene, V gene, CDR3 DNA, CDR3 protein. D genes are given only for firm matches. Some rows mark clone size as missing; the rest say once, few, many or name a class of expanded clone.

D gene: TRBD1; clone size: NA; J gene: TRBJ1-5; V gene: TRBV6-4; CDR3 DNA: TGTGCCGGGACTCAACGGGACAGAGATAGCAATCAGCCCCAGCATTTT; CDR3 protein: CAGTQRDRDSNQPQHF
D gene: TRBD1; clone size: NA; J gene: TRBJ1-5; V gene: TRBV4-1; CDR3 DNA: TGCGCCAGCAGCCAAATAGGACAGGGGGCAAATCAGCCCCAGCATTTT; CDR3 protein: CASSQIGQGANQPQHF
D gene: TRBD2; clone size: NA; J gene: TRBJ2-7; V gene: TRBV10-2; CDR3 DNA: TGCGCCAGCAGTTCCGGGACGGGAGGCTACGAGCAGTACTTC; CDR3 protein: CASSSGTGGYEQYF
D gene: TRBD1; clone size: NA; J gene: TRBJ1-2; V gene: TRBV2; CDR3 DNA: TGTGCCAGCAGCACAGGGGGGAACTATGGCTACACCTTC; CDR3 protein: CASSTGGNYGYTF
D gene: TRBD1; clone size: NA; J gene: TRBJ2-7; V gene: TRBV4-3; CDR3 DNA: TGCGCCAGCAGCCAAAGTCCCCTGGGACAGGCCGGGAGCGAGCAGTACTTC; CDR3 protein: CASSQSPLGQAGSEQYF
D gene: NA; clone size: NA; J gene: TRBJ1-1; V gene: TRBV12-3/TRBV12-4; CDR3 DNA: TGTGCCAGCCACCGACTGAGAAACACTGAAGCTTTCTTT; CDR3 protein: CASHRLRNTEAFF
D gene: NA; clone size: NA; J gene: TRBJ1-5; V gene: TRBV24-1; CDR3 DNA: TGTGCCACCAGGAGGTTTAGCAATCAGCCCCAGCATTTT; CDR3 protein: CATRRFSNQPQHF
D gene: NA; clone size: NA; J gene: TRBJ1-1; V gene: TRBV27; CDR3 DNA: TGTGCCAGCAGTCCACCGGGCCTCAGGGGCACTGAAGCTTTCTTT; CDR3 protein: CASSPPGLRGTEAFF
D gene: NA; clone size: NA; J gene: TRBJ2-7; V gene: TRBV7-9; CDR3 DNA: TGTGCCAGCAGCTCCGAGTCTGGAGGGAGCTACGAGCAGTACTTC; CDR3 protein: CASSSESGGSYEQYF
D gene: NA; clone size: NA; J gene: TRBJ1-5; V gene: TRBV27; CDR3 DNA: TGTGCCAGCAGCAGGAAACAGGGTGGAAATCAGCCCCAGCATTTT; CDR3 protein: CASSRKQGGNQPQHF
D gene: NA; clone size: NA; J gene: TRBJ2-7; V gene: TRBV6-2/TRBV6-3; CDR3 DNA: TGTGCCAGCAGTCCCTCAGTGATAAAAGTTGAGCAGTACTTC; CDR3 protein: CASSPSVIKVEQYF
D gene: TRBD2; clone size: NA; J gene: TRBJ2-7; V gene: TRBV9; CDR3 DNA: TGTGCCAGCAGCGTTGGGTCGGGGGGGCCTTTACGGGAGCAGTACTTC; CDR3 protein: CASSVGSGGPLREQYF
D gene: NA; clone size: NA; J gene: TRBJ1-3; V gene: TRBV30; CDR3 DNA: TGTGCCCGAACAGTCCTCTCTGGAAACACCATATATTTT; CDR3 protein: CARTVLSGNTIYF
D gene: NA; clone size: NA; J gene: TRBJ2-3; V gene: TRBV10-1; CDR3 DNA: TGCGCCAGCAGTGCTCGACAGGATCCGTTCACAGATACGCAGTATTTT; CDR3 protein: CASSARQDPFTDTQYF
D gene: TRBD2; clone size: NA; J gene: TRBJ2-1; V gene: TRBV4-1; CDR3 DNA: TGCGCCAGCAGCCAGGGGAGCGGGAGGTACAATGAGCAGTTCTTC; CDR3 protein: CASSQGSGRYNEQFF
D gene: TRBD1; clone size: NA; J gene: TRBJ2-2; V gene: TRBV19; CDR3 DNA: TGTGCCAGTACCCTGACAGGGGTTGGCACCGGGGAGCTGTTTTTT; CDR3 protein: CASTLTGVGTGELFF
D gene: NA; clone size: NA; J gene: TRBJ2-2; V gene: TRBV7-9; CDR3 DNA: TGTGCCAGCAGCTTAGACACCAACGGGGAGCTGTTTTTT; CDR3 protein: CASSLDTNGELFF
D gene: NA; clone size: NA; J gene: TRBJ1-1; V gene: TRBV28; CDR3 DNA: TGTGCCAGCAGTTTTCGAATCATGAACACTGAAGCTTTCTTT; CDR3 protein: CASSFRIMNTEAFF
D gene: NA; clone size: once; J gene: TRBJ2-7; V gene: TRBV24-1; CDR3 DNA: TGTGCCACCAGTGATTTTAGGGGGTTCTCCGAGCAGTACTTC; CDR3 protein: CATSDFRGFSEQYF
D gene: NA; clone size: few; J gene: TRBJ1-5; V gene: TRBV6-2/TRBV6-3; CDR3 DNA: TGTGCCAGCAGCAGCGACAGGAACAATCAGCCCCAGCATTTT; CDR3 protein: CASSSDRNNQPQHF
D gene: NA; clone size: NA; J gene: TRBJ1-3; V gene: TRBV11-3; CDR3 DNA: TGTGCCAGCAGCTTAGAATTAGACCGCCGCTCTGGAAACACCATATATTTT; CDR3 protein: CASSLELDRRSGNTIYF
D gene: TRBD2; clone size: NA; J gene: TRBJ2-2; V gene: TRBV19; CDR3 DNA: TGTGCCAGTACCGCTGCGGGGACTAGTAGGACCGGGGAGCTGTTTTTT; CDR3 protein: CASTAAGTSRTGELFF
D gene: NA; clone size: NA; J gene: TRBJ1-1; V gene: TRBV10-1; CDR3 DNA: TGCGCCAGCAGTCCAGGGTCGATGAGTGAAGCTTTCTTT; CDR3 protein: CASSPGSMSEAFF
D gene: TRBD2; clone size: NA; J gene: TRBJ2-1; V gene: TRBV4-2; CDR3 DNA: TGTGCCAGCAGCCAAGGCGGGACTAGCTCCTACAATGAGCAGTTCTTC; CDR3 protein: CASSQGGTSSYNEQFF
D gene: NA; clone size: NA; J gene: TRBJ2-5; V gene: TRBV29-1; CDR3 DNA: TGCAGCGTCGAAACCGGGACACGAAGCGGGGAGACCCAGTACTTC; CDR3 protein: CSVETGTRSGETQYF
D gene: TRBD1; clone size: NA; J gene: TRBJ2-7; V gene: TRBV9; CDR3 DNA: TGTGCCAGCAGCCCCGGGACAGGGTACGAGCAGTACTTC; CDR3 protein: CASSPGTGYEQYF
D gene: NA; clone size: NA; J gene: TRBJ1-6; V gene: TRBV9; CDR3 DNA: TGTGCCAGCAGCGTAGACCAGGGCGTCAATTCACCCCTCCACTTT; CDR3 protein: CASSVDQGVNSPLHF
D gene: NA; clone size: NA; J gene: TRBJ1-5; V gene: TRBV6-5; CDR3 DNA: TGTGCCAGCAGAGAGAACAGGGATCAGCCCCAGCATTTT; CDR3 protein: CASRENRDQPQHF
D gene: NA; clone size: NA; J gene: TRBJ1-5; V gene: TRBV30; CDR3 DNA: TGTGCCTGGAGTGTACTGCGGGGGAGCAATCAGCCCCAGCATTTT; CDR3 protein: CAWSVLRGSNQPQHF
D gene: TRBD1; clone size: NA; J gene: TRBJ2-2; V gene: TRBV19; CDR3 DNA: TGTGCCAGTAGTCCAGGGGGCACCGGGGAGCTGTTTTTT; CDR3 protein: CASSPGGTGELFF
D gene: NA; clone size: once; J gene: TRBJ2-2; V gene: TRBV29-1; CDR3 DNA: TGCAGCGTTGAAGTGGCTAGCGCCCGGACCGGGGAGCTGTTTTTT; CDR3 protein: CSVEVASARTGELFF
D gene: TRBD2; clone size: NA; J gene: TRBJ2-1; V gene: TRBV7-9; CDR3 DNA: TGTGCCAGCAGCCATCCCGGGGGGGGTAACGAGCAGTTCTTC; CDR3 protein: CASSHPGGGNEQFF
D gene: TRBD1; clone size: NA; J gene: TRBJ1-1; V gene: TRBV27; CDR3 DNA: TGTGCCAGCAGTTTTGTCAACCGGACAGGATTTTTCACTGAAGCTTTCTTT; CDR3 protein: CASSFVNRTGFFTEAFF
D gene: TRBD1; clone size: NA; J gene: TRBJ1-1; V gene: TRBV2; CDR3 DNA: TGTGCCAGCAGGGAGGACAGGGGGTTAGGCACTGAAGCTTTCTTT; CDR3 protein: CASREDRGLGTEAFF